The TCR beta chain under discussion was sequenced for a study of shared clonotypes between healthy human individuals. Broader study findings: As a rule, naive subsets had a larger estimated richness than memory subsets. The four-donor shared clonotypes exceeded non-shared clonotypes in generation probability, with non-shared ones scoring lower. Clonotype sharing across donors was expected to vary with sequencing depth.

V lost 3 bases and J lost 5; bases outside the gene matches: 3. This CDR3 is 13 amino acids long. Germline V gene data show CDR1 as LNHDA and CDR2 as SQIVND (reference sequence). This clone was detected only a few times. The target antigen is unknown. The sample carries other DNA sequences with the same CDR3. Method: immunoSEQ multiplex PCR; TCRdb's copy keeps in-frame clones and lacks some. In the table there are roughly 2.5 million clones, around nine tenths of which are singletons. The sequenced sample consisted of naive CD4+ T cells sorted from blood. Subset of the sample: CD45RA+ positively selected. This sequence joins TRBV19 and TRBJ1-1; 7 bases are a match to TRBD1. This clonotype originated in a man between 18 and 35 years old in good health. The CDR3 DNA reads TGTGCCAGTAGTATCGACAGGGATACTGAAGCTTTCTTT. It is translated as CASSIDRDTEAFF.